This T cell receptor (beta chain) emerged from a study of blood T cell repertoires in COVID-19. Measured with immunoSEQ multiplex PCR; TCRdb has only the in-frame clones, and not every one. The table has 50,000 to 75,000 clones, 91% seen once; the top ten hold about 9%. Germline-derived CDR1 and CDR2 are MNHEY and SVGEGT. The ends lost 0 bases at V and 0 bases at J; junction bases unmatched: 14. The CDR3 runs to 20 residues. Sequenced sample: peripheral blood. The genes are TRBV6-2 or TRBV6-3 and TRBJ1-3; 7 positions match TRBD1. This clonotype originated in a human donor in a cohort sampled during active COVID-19. The CDR3 is CASSYSSGQRRHNSGNTIYF. The DNA of the CDR3 is TGTGCCAGCAGTTACTCATCGGGACAGAGAAGACACAACTCTGGAAACACCATATATTTT.